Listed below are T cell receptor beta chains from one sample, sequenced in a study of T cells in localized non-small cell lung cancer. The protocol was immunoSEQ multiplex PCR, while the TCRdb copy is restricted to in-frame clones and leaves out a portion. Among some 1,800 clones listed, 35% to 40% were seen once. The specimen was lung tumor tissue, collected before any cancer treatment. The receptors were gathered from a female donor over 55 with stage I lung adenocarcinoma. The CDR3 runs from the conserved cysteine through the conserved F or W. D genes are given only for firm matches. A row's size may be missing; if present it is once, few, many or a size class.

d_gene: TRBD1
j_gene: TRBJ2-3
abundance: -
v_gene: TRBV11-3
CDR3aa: CASSQGGPGTAYTDTQYF
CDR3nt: TGTGCCAGCAGCCAAGGGGGTCCGGGGACAGCATACACAGATACGCAGTATTTT

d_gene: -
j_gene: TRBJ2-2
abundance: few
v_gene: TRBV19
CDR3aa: CAARGLLGTGELFF
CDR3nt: TGTGCCGCCCGGGGACTCCTGGGGACCGGGGAGCTGTTTTTT

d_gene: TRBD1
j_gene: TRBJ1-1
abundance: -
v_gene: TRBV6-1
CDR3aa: CASSEEGASKTEAFF
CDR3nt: TGTGCCAGCAGTGAAGAGGGGGCCTCGAAAACTGAAGCTTTCTTT

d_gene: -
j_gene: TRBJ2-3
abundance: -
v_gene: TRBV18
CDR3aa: CASSRPQPDTQYF
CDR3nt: TGTGCCAGCTCACGACCCCAGCCAGATACGCAGTATTTT

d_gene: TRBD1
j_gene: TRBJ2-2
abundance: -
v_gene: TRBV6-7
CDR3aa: CASIITGGPGELFF
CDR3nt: TGTGCCAGCATTATTACAGGGGGCCCCGGGGAGCTGTTTTTT

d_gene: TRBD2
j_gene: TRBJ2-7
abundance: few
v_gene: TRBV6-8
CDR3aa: CASSSGTSQEQYF
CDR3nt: TGTGCCAGCAGTTCCGGGACTAGCCAAGAGCAGTACTTC

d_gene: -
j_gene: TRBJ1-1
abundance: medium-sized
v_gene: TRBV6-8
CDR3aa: CASSYSGSIGTEAFF
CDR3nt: TGTGCCAGCAGTTACTCGGGGTCAATAGGGACTGAAGCTTTCTTT

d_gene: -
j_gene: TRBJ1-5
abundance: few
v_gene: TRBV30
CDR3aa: CAWGPGAGQPQHF
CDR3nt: TGTGCCTGGGGTCCCGGGGCCGGTCAGCCCCAGCATTTT

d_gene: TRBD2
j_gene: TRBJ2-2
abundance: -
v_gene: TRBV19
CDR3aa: CASSTRLAGTGELFF
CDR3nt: TGTGCCAGTAGTACGCGACTAGCAGGGACCGGGGAGCTGTTTTTT

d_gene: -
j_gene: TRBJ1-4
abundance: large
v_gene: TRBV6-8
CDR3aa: CASRKGGEKLFF
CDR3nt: TGTGCCAGCAGGAAAGGGGGGGAAAAACTGTTTTTT

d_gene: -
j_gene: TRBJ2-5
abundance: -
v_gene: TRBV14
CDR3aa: CASSPLALQETQYF
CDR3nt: TGTGCCAGCAGCCCCCTAGCCCTCCAAGAGACCCAGTACTTC

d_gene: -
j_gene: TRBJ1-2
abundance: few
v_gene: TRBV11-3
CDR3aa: CASSLVSDLRNYGYTF
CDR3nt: TGTGCCAGCAGCTTAGTATCGGACCTCCGTAACTATGGCTACACCTTC

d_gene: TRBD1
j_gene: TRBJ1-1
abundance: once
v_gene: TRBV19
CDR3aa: CASSIGQGLSKAFF
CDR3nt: TGTGCCAGTAGTATAGGACAGGGCTTATCGAAAGCTTTCTTT

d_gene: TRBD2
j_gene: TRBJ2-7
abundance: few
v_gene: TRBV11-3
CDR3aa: CASSSEGTTLYEQYF
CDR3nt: TGTGCCAGCAGCTCGGAAGGGACTACTCTTTACGAGCAGTACTTC

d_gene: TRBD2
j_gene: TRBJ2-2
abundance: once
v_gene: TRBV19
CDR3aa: CASRGGSGTGELFF
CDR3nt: TGTGCCAGTAGGGGAGGGTCGGGCACCGGGGAGCTGTTTTTT

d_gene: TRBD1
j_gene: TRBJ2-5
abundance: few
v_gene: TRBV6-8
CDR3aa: CASSSTGGGETQYF
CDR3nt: TGTGCCAGCAGTTCGACAGGGGGAGGGGAGACCCAGTACTTC

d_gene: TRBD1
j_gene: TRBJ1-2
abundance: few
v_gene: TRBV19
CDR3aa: CASSSTGGAYYGYTF
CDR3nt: TGTGCCAGTAGTTCAACAGGGGGCGCCTACTATGGCTACACCTTC

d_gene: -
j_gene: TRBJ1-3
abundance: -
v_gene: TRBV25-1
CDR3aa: CASSDRETAGNTIYF
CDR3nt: TGTGCCAGCAGTGACAGGGAAACAGCCGGAAACACCATATATTTT

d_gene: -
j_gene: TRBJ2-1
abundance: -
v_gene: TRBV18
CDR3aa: CASSPPSGYNEQFF
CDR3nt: TGTGCCAGCTCACCCCCGTCGGGGTACAATGAGCAGTTCTTC

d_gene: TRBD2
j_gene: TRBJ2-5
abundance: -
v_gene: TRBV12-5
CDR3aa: CARRTGLAGQETQYF
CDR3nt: TGTGCTAGACGGACTGGACTAGCGGGGCAAGAGACCCAGTACTTC

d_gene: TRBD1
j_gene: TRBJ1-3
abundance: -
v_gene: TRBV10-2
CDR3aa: CASRTGASSGNTIYF
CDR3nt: TGCGCCAGCAGGACAGGGGCGAGCTCTGGAAACACCATATATTTT

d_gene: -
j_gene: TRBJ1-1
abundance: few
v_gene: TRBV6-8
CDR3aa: CASSKTTPGHLNTEAFF
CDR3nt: TGTGCCAGCAGTAAAACTACCCCGGGACACCTAAACACTGAAGCTTTCTTT

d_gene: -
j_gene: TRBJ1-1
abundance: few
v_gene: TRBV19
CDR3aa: CASRPQGGTEAFF
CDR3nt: TGTGCCAGTAGACCCCAGGGCGGGACTGAAGCTTTCTTT

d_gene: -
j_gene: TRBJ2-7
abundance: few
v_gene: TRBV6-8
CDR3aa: CASRRDTVFYEQYF
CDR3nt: TGTGCCAGCAGAAGGGACACCGTTTTCTACGAGCAGTACTTC

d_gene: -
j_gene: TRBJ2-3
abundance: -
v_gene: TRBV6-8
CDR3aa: CASSYRVTDTQYF
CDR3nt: TGTGCCAGCAGTTACAGGGTAACAGATACGCAGTATTTT

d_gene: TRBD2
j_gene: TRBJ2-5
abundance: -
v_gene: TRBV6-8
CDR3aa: CASRKGRLAGASGETQYF
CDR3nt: TGTGCCAGCAGAAAAGGGCGACTAGCGGGGGCCTCTGGAGAGACCCAGTACTTC

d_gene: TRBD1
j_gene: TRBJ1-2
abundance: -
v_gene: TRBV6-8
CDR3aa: CASSYRTGKGYGYTF
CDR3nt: TGTGCCAGCAGTTACCGGACAGGGAAGGGTTACGGCTACACCTTC

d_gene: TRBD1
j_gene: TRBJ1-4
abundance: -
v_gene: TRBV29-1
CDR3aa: CSFRQGSNEKLFF
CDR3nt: TGCAGCTTCCGACAGGGTAGTAATGAAAAACTGTTTTTT

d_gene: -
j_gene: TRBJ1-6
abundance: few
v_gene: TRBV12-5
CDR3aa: CASAGGGVGSPLHF
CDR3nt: TGTGCTAGTGCCGGAGGGGGGGTAGGGTCACCCCTCCACTTT

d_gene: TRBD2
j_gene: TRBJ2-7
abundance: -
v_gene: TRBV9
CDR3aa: CASSVVNSGRGEQYF
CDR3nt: TGTGCCAGCAGCGTAGTGAATAGCGGGAGGGGCGAGCAGTACTTC

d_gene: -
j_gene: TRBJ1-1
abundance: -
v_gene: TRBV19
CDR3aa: CASRGWERMTEAFF
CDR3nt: TGTGCCAGCCGGGGGTGGGAGAGAATGACTGAAGCTTTCTTT

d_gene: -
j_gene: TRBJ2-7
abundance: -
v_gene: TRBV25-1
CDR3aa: CASSERVTHLEYEQYF
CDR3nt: TGTGCCAGCAGTGAAAGAGTGACACACCTTGAGTACGAGCAGTACTTC

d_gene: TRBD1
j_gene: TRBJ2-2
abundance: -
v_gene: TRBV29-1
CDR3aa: CSARTGGTGELFF
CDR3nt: TGCAGCGCCAGGACAGGGGGGACCGGGGAGCTGTTTTTT

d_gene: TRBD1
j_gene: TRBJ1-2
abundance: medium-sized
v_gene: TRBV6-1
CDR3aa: CASSEVVTGNYGYTF
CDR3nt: TGTGCCAGCAGTGAAGTGGTGACAGGGAACTATGGCTACACCTTC

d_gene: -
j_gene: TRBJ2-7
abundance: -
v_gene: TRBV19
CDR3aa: CASSMTAAEQYF
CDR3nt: TGTGCCAGTAGTATGACGGCAGCCGAGCAGTACTTC

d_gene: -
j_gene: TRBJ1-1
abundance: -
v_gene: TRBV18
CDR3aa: CASSPGENTEAFF
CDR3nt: TGTGCCAGCTCACCGGGGGAGAACACTGAAGCTTTCTTT

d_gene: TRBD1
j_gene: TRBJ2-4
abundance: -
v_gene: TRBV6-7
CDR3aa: CASSLRQGGDIQYF
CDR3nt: TGTGCCAGCAGTTTACGACAGGGGGGAGACATTCAGTACTTC

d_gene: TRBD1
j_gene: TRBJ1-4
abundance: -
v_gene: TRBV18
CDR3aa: CASSPSSGQGEKLFF
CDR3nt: TGTGCCAGCTCACCAAGCTCGGGACAGGGAGAAAAACTGTTTTTT

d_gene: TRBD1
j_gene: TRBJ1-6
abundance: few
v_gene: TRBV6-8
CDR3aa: CASSSGTGTSPLHF
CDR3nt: TGTGCCAGCAGTTCCGGGACAGGGACTTCACCCCTCCACTTT

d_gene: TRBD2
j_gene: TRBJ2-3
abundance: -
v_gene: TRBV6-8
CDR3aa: CASSTRGGRADTQYF
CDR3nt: TGTGCCAGCAGTACCCGGGGAGGGAGGGCGGATACGCAGTATTTT

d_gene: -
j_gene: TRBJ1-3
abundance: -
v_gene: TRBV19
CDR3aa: CASSIVLLSGNTIYF
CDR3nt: TGTGCCAGTAGTATAGTACTACTCTCTGGAAACACCATATATTTT

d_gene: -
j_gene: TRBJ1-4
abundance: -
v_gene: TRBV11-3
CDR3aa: CASSPGLAPRGGEKLFF
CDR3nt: TGTGCCAGCAGCCCCGGGCTGGCCCCCAGGGGTGGTGAAAAACTGTTTTTT

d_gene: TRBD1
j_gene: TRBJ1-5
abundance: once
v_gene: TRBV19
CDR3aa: CASSMWDRYRSNQPQHF
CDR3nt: TGTGCCAGTAGTATGTGGGACAGGTATCGAAGCAATCAGCCCCAGCATTTT

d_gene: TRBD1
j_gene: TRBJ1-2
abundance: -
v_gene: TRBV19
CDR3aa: CASTLSRTGGYGYTF
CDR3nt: TGTGCCAGTACCCTATCCCGGACAGGGGGATATGGCTACACCTTC

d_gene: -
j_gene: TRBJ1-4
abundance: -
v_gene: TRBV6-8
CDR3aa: CASIPPPPTNEKLFF
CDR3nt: TGTGCCAGCATCCCCCCCCCTCCAACTAATGAAAAACTGTTTTTT

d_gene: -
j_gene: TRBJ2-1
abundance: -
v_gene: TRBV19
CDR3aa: CASSMDMGLLVEQFF
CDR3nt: TGTGCCAGTAGTATGGACATGGGACTTCTAGTGGAGCAGTTCTTC

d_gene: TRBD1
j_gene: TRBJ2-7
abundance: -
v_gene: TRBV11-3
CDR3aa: CASSQRTGGYYEQYF
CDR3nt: TGTGCCAGCAGCCAGAGGACAGGAGGTTACTACGAGCAGTACTTC

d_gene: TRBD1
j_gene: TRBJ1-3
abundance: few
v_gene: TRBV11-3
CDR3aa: CASEDRVAGNTIYF
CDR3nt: TGTGCCAGCGAAGACAGGGTCGCTGGAAACACCATATATTTT

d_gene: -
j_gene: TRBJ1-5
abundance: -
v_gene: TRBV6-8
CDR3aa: CASNLARGYQPQHF
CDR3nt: TGTGCCAGCAACCTCGCACGAGGATATCAGCCCCAGCATTTT